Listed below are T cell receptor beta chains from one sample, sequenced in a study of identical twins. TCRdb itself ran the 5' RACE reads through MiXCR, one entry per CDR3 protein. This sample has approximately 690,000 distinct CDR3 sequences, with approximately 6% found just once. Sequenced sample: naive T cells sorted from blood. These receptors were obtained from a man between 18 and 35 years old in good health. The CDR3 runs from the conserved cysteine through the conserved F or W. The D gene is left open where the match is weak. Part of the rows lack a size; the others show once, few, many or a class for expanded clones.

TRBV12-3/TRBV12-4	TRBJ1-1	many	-	CASSSTTAVHTEAFF
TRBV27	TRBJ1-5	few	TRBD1	CASSLSPTGLGQPQHF
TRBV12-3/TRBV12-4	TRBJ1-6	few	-	CASSLDGVNSPLHF
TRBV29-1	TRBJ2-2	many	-	CSVDLDKSNTGELFF
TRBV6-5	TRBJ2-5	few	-	CASSHGVYQETQYF
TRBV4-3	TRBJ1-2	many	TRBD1	CASSQAQGNGYTF
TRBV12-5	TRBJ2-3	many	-	CASGLRQPKADTQYF
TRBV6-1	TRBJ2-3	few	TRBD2	CASSDLAGGRSDTQYF
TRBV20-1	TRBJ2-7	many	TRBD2	CSARDMRGSGGGYEQYF
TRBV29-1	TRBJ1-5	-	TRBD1	CSVGARRPGQRRVSNQPQHF
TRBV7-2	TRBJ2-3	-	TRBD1	CASSQGTGIDTQYF
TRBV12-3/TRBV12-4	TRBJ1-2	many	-	CASSRRGEGAYGYTF
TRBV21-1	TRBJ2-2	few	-	CASSKERGGRANTGELFF
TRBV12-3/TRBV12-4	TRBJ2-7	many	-	CASSLVVEQYF
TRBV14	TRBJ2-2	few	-	CASSQALREGMNTGELFF
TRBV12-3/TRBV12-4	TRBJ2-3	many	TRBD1	CASMSTGVATDTQYF
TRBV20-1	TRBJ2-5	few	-	CSARGPKETQYF